The source of this T cell receptor (beta chain) is a study of tumor-infiltrating lymphocytes in localized non-small cell lung cancer. Whole-study context: Tumor tissue and non-adjacent uninvolved lung came from each patient.

With respect to this clone: Its target is not known.

Profiling relied on immunoSEQ multiplex PCR, and the TCRdb table lists in-frame clones only, not all of them. The sample has about 16,000 clones, roughly 40% seen once. There are 11 residues in the CDR3. V lost 0 bases, J lost 5 bases, and 2 bases lay in between. In germline, CDR1 is SGHRS, CDR2 YFSETQ. Study-level results: Higher tumor T cell infiltration than in uninvolved lung was supported by TCRbeta sequencing. T-cell fraction did not differ between immunotypes IM1 and IM2.

The sample taken for sequencing was lung tumor tissue. The chain has TRBV5-1 and TRBJ2-5; D is ambiguous. The TCR comes from a human donor with non-small cell lung cancer. The CDR3 is CASSLDETQYF. CDR3 nucleotide sequence: TGCGCCAGCAGCTTGGATGAGACCCAGTACTTC.